This T cell receptor beta chain appears in the sequencing data of a study of blood T cell repertoires in COVID-19. Repertoires were generated with immunoSEQ multiplex PCR, while TCRdb's copy carries only in-frame clones and drops some. The sample shows more than 300,000 clones, roughly nine tenths of them seen only once. V was clipped by 7 bases and J by 0 bases, with 10 bases between them. This CDR3 contains 14 residues. Germline V lookup: CDR1 MNHNY, CDR2 SVGAGI (reference sequence). Material for sequencing was PBMCs or T cells enriched from blood (not recorded which). The receptor's source is a woman in her thirties who had been exposed to COVID-19. The chain uses TRBV6-6 and TRBJ1-5; D gene uncertain. The CDR3 region is CASKERVSNQPQHF. CDR3 coding DNA: TGTGCCAGCAAGGAACGGGTTAGCAATCAGCCCCAGCATTTT.